Sequencing of this T cell receptor beta chain was carried out in a study of persistence of HIV-infected CD4 T cells. The table lists this clone with a few counts. Antigen unknown. Sequencing used immunoSEQ version 4 in survey mode. Assay used: immunoSEQ multiplex PCR; TCRdb lists only in-frame clones, some missing. The sample carries 50,000 or so clones, around 72% recorded once. The stimulus was lysate of CMV-infected fibroblasts, around 10 ug/mL. CD40L/CD69 double-negative CD45RO-high memory CD4+ T cells were collected. Germline CDR1 and CDR2: SGHTS and YDEGEE. The length of the CDR3 is 15 residues. V was shortened by 7 bases and J by 2 bases, with 16 bases between the two germline ends.

Sequenced material: CD4+ T cells sorted from PBMCs after roughly 18-hour stimulation, taken from a patient who received antiretroviral therapy. This chain joins TRBV5-8 and TRBJ1-5; D gene ambiguous. The TCR comes from an adult man with HIV who was CMV-seropositive. The CDR3 reads CASEGRVGGNQPQHF. As DNA, the CDR3 is TGTGCCAGCGAAGGGAGGGTTGGGGGCAATCAGCCCCAGCATTTT. The complete variable domain, with remaining parts taken from reference TRBV5-8 and TRBJ1-5, reads EAGVTQSPTHLIKTRGQQATLRCSPISGHTSVYWYQQALGLGLQFLLWYDEGEERNRGNFPPRFSGRQFPNYSSELNVNALELEDSALYLCASEGRVGGNQPQHFGDGTRLSIL.